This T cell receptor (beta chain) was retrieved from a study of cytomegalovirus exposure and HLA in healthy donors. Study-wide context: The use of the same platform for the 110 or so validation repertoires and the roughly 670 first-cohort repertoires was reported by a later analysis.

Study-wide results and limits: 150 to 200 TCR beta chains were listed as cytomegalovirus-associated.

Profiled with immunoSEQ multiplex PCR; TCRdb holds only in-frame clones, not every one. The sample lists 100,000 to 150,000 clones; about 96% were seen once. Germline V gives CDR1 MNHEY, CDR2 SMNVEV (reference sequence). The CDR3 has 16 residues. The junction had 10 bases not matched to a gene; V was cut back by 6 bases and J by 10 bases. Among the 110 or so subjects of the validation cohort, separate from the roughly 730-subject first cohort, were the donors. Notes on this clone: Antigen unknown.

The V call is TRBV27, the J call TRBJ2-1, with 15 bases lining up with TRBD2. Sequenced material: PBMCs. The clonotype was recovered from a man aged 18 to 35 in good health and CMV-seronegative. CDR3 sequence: CASRLAGTSGRREQFF. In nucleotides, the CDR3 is TGTGCCAGCAGATTGGCCGGGACTAGCGGGAGGAGGGAGCAGTTCTTC.